This T cell receptor (beta chain) is drawn from a study of tumor and adjacent non-tumor tissue in lung cancer (dated by TCRdb to the late 2010s). The study in broad terms: Patients with adenocarcinoma (12), squamous cell carcinoma (2) and small cell lung cancer (1) were included in the cohort. The approximately 15 patients were aged roughly 30 to 80 years, included some 10 men and 5 women, and had TNM stage I to III disease. Sequencing produced about 130,000,000 productive TCRbeta reads in total, an average of about 4.17 million reads per sample. TCRbeta CDR3 sequencing was performed on a few dozen paired specimens, with one tumor sample and one normal lung sample collected per patient. Using bulk TCRbeta repertoires from some 15 lung cancer patients, the study set lung tumor tissue side by side with matched distant non-tumor lung tissue. Overall results and qualifications from the work: Neither the sequencing platform nor unique molecular identifiers are mentioned in the methods. Significantly higher TCR diversity was found in younger patients, and higher tumor TCR diversity was associated with shorter overall and disease-free survival. A significantly larger cumulative share of the repertoire was made up by the top 100 clones in normal lung than in tumor tissue. With only around 16 patients in the cohort, the authors noted that larger samples and more detailed clinical data are needed. Tumor tissue showed significantly greater TCR diversity (inverse Simpson) than normal lung tissue (approximately 400 vs 170, P = 0.0075, Mann-Whitney U test). Because peripheral blood was not sequenced, blood TCRbeta repertoires in the lung cancer patients of the study were not examined.

To prepare the library, multiplex PCR was applied. The listed sequencing device is Illumina HiSeq 2500. TCRbeta libraries were constructed through three rounds of nested PCR with primers (Table S4) according to protocols adapted from ARM-PCR. Before sequencing, PCR products of 200-500 bp were excised from the gel and purified with the QIAquick gel extraction kit. Regarding the original processing steps: Reads were cleaned with Trimmomatic, merged with FLASH into complete CDR3 sequences, and assigned to V(D)J germline segments with MiTCR. Clonal diversity was computed as the inverse Simpson's index with VDJtools. In-frame sequences lacking a premature stop codon were counted as productive reads. TCRdb applied fastp at Q25 and MiXCR to the public reads, then kept only in-frame beta chains. Each record represents a unique CDR3 protein, reported with the most common genes and DNA among its rows. In this record, the V and J calls reflect TCRdb's handling and not the investigators' own analysis. For this sample there are some 73,000 distinct CDR3 sequences; around 80% appear just once. In total, the top ten clones hold about 51% of the sample.

RNA was extracted from bulk unsorted tissue and checked for quality with a NanoDrop ND-1000 and an Agilent 2100. Distant non-tumor tissue taken more than 3 cm from the tumor edge was used as the normal lung sample. All donors had newly diagnosed lung cancer, had not received prior chemotherapy, and were admitted for thoracic surgery in China between August and November 2014. Anyone who had undergone radiotherapy or chemotherapy before, or who had another cancer at the same time, was left out of the study. Pieces of surgical tissue measuring about 1-2.1 cm3 were kept in RNAlater solution and held at -80 degrees C until needed. The CDR3 contains 14 residues, cysteine and phenylalanine counted. CDR3 DNA only is kept here, 42 bases in frame from base 1. CDR1 SGHAT and CDR2 FQNNGV were looked up in the germline V gene. This clonotype occurred once. Its antigen specificity is not known. A read error may produce the germline difference seen at one junction end.

This TCR came from a man aged 55 to 70 with non-small cell lung cancer. The source material was distant non-tumor lung tissue. Recombination joined TRBV11-2 with TRBJ2-6; TRBD2 is perhaps the D gene, given 5 matching bases. The nucleotides read TGTGACAGCAGTCCTACCTACGGGGTCAACGTCCTGACTTTC. This yields the protein CDSSPTYGVNVLTF.